The rows below give T cell receptor beta chains drawn from one sample of a study of blood T cell repertoires in COVID-19. Measured with immunoSEQ multiplex PCR; TCRdb has only the in-frame clones, and not every one. The sample carries under 200,000 clones, approximately 82% recorded once. The material sequenced was PBMCs or T cells enriched from blood (not recorded which). Source of these receptors: a woman aged 45-59 years in a cohort exposed to, infected with or recovered from COVID-19 (not recorded which). CDR3s include the opening cysteine and the closing phenylalanine or tryptophan.

v_gene	j_gene	CDR3aa
TRBV7-9	TRBJ2-2	CASSALRGPTGELFF
TRBV5-5	TRBJ2-3	CASSDREGTDTQYF
TRBV28	TRBJ2-1	CASSSHRDRGLDEQFF
TRBV28	TRBJ1-1	CASSSSFRQGEEEAFF
TRBV5-1	TRBJ2-7	CASSLPSYEQYF
TRBV28	TRBJ1-5	CASSLYGTGGDQPQHF
TRBV9	TRBJ2-1	CASSVMTGSYNEQFF
TRBV19	TRBJ2-7	CASSTGDGGFYEQYF
TRBV29-1	TRBJ2-5	CSVDPTQGVGIETQYF
TRBV5-1	TRBJ1-2	CASSLGTGTTTNYGYTF
TRBV18	TRBJ1-6	CASSPGDFGPLHF
TRBV5-4	TRBJ1-1	CASSLPGDMNTEAFF
TRBV6-5	TRBJ1-2	CASSYLTGGGDGYTF
TRBV7-2	TRBJ2-1	CASSLVPDRGNYNEQFF
TRBV6-5	TRBJ2-3	CASGLRGDTQYF
TRBV2	TRBJ2-7	CASNRDRVSYEQYF
TRBV30	TRBJ2-7	CAWSYGRYEQYF
TRBV21-1	TRBJ1-5	CASSEIGAISHQPQHF
TRBV6-4	TRBJ1-6	CASSDSPAGHSPLHF
TRBV5-1	TRBJ2-7	CASSLYSPYEQYF
TRBV5-6	TRBJ2-3	CASTIFGQAGTITDTQYF
TRBV7-2	TRBJ1-3	CASSLRGQGGNTIYF
TRBV5-8	TRBJ1-5	CASSTGLNQPQHF
TRBV15	TRBJ1-1	CATSRKRTGGITEAFF